The entry that follows covers one T cell receptor beta chain sequence. The data were taken from a study of control samples from healthy donors and cancer patients. Sequencing used immunoSEQ multiplex PCR; TCRdb keeps in-frame clones, though not all of them. Of 150,000 to 180,000 clones in the sample, around 95% were seen once. The sequenced material came from blood. The origin of this receptor is a man aged 40-50 years in good health.

The DNA of the CDR3 is TGTGCCAGCATCGACCAGCAGGGTGGGTACGAGCAGTACTTC. It translates to CASIDQQGGYEQYF. J is TRBJ2-7 and V is TRBV2; TRBD1 is a possible D gene (5 bases). Per germline, CDR1 SNHLY and CDR2 FYNNEI. Trimming took off 7 bases at V and 4 bases at J, with 17 bases between the two ends. This CDR3 is built from 14 residues.